This TCR beta chain was obtained from a study of post-analysis software for immune sequencing data. Broader study findings: F-measure co-clustering was strong for batch-matched samples.

Carried by the TCR beta cDNA libraries were unique molecular identifiers. cDNA molecules numbering roughly 500,000 came from roughly 1 to 10 million T cells. TCRdb analysed the PCR reads with MiXCR anew, one entry per CDR3 protein. The table lists approximately 460,000 distinct CDR3 sequences, nearly 45% of them singletons. With regard to this clonotype: The antigen is unknown.

The sequencing sample was made of blood. The receptor's source is a girl aged 5 to 17 with multiple sclerosis.

The DNA of the CDR3 is TGTGCCAGCAGCTCAATGGGGGGGACAGCAATCTCTGGGGCCAACGTCCTGACTTTC. This encodes CASSSMGGTAISGANVLTF. The gene calls are TRBV5-4 and TRBJ2-6; D may match TRBD1 or TRBD2 (7 bases each). V was trimmed by 3 bases and J by 0 bases, leaving 19 bases between them. CDR1 and CDR2 (germline): SGHNT, YYREEE (reference sequence). This CDR3 has 19 residues.